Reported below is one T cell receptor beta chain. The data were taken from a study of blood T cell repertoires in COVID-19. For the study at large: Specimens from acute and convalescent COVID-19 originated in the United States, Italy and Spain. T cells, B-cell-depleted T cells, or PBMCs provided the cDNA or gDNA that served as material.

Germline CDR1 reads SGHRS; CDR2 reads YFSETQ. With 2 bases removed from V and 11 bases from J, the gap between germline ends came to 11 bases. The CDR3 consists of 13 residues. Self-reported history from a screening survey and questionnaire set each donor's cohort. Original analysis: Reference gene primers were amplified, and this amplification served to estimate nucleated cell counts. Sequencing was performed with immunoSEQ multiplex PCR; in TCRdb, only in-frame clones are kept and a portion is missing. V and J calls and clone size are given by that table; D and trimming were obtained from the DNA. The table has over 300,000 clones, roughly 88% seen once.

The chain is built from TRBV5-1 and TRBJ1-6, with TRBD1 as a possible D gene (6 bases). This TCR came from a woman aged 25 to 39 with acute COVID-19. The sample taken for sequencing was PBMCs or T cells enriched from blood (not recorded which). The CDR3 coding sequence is TGCGCCAGCAGCTTAGGGGGATCGGCACCCCTCCACTTT. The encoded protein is CASSLGGSAPLHF. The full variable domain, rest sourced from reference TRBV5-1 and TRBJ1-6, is KAGVTQTPRYLIKTRGQQVTLSCSPISGHRSVSWYQQTPGQGLQFLFEYFSETQRNKGNFPGRFSGRQFSNSRSEMNVSTLELGDSALYLCASSLGGSAPLHFGNGTRLTVT.